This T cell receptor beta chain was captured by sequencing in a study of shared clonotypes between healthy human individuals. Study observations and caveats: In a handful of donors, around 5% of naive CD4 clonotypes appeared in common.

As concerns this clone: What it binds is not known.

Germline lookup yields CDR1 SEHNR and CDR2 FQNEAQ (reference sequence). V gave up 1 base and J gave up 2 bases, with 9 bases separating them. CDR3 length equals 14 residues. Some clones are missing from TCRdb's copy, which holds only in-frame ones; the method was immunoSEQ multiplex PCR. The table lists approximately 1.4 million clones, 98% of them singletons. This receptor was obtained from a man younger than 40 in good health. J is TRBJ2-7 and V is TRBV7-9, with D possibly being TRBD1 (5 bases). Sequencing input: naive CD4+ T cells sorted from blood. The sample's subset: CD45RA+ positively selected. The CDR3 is CASSLGQRTYEQYF. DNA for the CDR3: TGTGCCAGCAGCTTAGGACAGCGTACCTACGAGCAGTACTTC.